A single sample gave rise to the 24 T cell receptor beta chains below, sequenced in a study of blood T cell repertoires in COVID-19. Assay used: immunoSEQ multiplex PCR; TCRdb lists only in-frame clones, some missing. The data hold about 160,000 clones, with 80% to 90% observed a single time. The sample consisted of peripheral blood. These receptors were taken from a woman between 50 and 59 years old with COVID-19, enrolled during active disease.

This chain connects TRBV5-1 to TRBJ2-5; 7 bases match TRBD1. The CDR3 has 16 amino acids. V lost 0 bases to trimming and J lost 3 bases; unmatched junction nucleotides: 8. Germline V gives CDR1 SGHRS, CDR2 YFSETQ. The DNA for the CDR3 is TGCGCCAGCAGCTTGGTAATTGGGACAGCAAAAGAGACCCAGTACTTC. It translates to CASSLVIGTAKETQYF.

The CDR3 region is CASLLWAQTRSEAFF. In nucleotides, the CDR3 is TGTGCCAGCCTGTTATGGGCCCAGACCCGCTCTGAAGCTTTCTTT. The J gene is TRBJ1-1, the V gene TRBV28; D unresolved. Per germline, CDR1 MDHEN and CDR2 SYDVKM. V lost 8 bases and J 6 bases, leaving 22 bases between the germline ends. CDR3 length: 15 residues.

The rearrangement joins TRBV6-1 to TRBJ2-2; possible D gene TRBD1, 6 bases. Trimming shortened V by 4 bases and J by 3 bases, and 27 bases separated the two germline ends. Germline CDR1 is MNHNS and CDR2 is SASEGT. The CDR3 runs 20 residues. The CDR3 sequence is CASSGMYRAASLGDTGELFF. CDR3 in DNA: TGTGCCAGCAGTGGAATGTACAGGGCGGCCAGTCTGGGGGACACCGGGGAGCTGTTTTTT.

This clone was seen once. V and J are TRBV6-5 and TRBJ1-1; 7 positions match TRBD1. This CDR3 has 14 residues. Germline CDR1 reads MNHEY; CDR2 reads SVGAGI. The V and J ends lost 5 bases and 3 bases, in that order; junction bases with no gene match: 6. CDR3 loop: CASSNHDRDTEAFF. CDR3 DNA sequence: TGTGCCAGCAGTAACCACGACAGGGACACTGAAGCTTTCTTT.

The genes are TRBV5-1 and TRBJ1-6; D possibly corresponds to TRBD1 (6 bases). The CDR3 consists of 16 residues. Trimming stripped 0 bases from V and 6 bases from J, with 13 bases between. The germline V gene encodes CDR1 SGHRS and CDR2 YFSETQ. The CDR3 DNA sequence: TGCGCCAGCAGCTTGGATGGACAGAGCGTTAATTCACCCCTCCACTTT. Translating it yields CASSLDGQSVNSPLHF.

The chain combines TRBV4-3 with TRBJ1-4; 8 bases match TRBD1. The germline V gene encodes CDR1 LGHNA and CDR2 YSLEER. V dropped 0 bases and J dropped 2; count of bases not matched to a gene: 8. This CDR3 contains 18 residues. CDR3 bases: TGCGCCAGCAGCCAAGATGCCCGAGGACAGGGCACTAATGAAAAACTGTTTTTT. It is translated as CASSQDARGQGTNEKLFF.

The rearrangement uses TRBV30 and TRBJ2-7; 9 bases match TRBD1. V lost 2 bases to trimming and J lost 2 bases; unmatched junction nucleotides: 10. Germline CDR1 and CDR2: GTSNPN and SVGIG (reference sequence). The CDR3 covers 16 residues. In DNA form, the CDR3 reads TGTGCCTGGAGTTTACCGGGACAGGGTGTGACCTACGAGCAGTACTTC. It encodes CAWSLPGQGVTYEQYF.

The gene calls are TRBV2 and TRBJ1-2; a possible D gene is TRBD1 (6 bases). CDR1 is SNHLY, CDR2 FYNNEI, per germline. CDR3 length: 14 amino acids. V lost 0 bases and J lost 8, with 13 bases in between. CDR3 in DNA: TGTGCCAGCAGTGAAGCGCTTCGGGGGGCCGGCTACACCTTC. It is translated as CASSEALRGAGYTF.

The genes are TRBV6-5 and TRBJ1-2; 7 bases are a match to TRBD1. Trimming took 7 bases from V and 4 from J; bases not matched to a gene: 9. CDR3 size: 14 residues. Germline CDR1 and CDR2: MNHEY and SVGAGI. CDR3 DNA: TGTGCCAGCACTCTGTCGGGACAGATCTATGGCTACACCTTC. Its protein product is CASTLSGQIYGYTF.

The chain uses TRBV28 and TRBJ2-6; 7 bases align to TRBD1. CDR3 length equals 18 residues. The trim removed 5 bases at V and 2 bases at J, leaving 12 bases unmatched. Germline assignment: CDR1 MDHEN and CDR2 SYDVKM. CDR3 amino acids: CASSVGDSFIAGANVLTF. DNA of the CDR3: TGTGCCAGCAGTGTGGGGGACAGTTTTATCGCTGGGGCCAACGTCCTGACTTTC.

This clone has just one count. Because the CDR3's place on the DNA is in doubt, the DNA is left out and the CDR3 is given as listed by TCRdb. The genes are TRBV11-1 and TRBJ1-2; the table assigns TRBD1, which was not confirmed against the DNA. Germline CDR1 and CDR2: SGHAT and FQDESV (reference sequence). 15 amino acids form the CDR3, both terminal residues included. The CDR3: CASSTSGQGSYGYTF.

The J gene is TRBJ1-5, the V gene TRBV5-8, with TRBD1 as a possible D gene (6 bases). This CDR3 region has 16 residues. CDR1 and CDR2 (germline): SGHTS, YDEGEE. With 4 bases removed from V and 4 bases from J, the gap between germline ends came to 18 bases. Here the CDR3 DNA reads TGTGCCAGCAGCACAGGCGCCGGGACAAATAATCAGCCCCAGCATTTT. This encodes CASSTGAGTNNQPQHF.

Here the CDR3 reads CASSSALYYEQYF. The DNA for the CDR3 is TGTGCCAGCAGCTCAGCTTTATACTACGAGCAGTACTTC. V and J are TRBV7-9 and TRBJ2-7, with D unclear. With 4 bases removed from V and 3 bases from J, the gap between germline ends came to 10 bases. The CDR3 extends over 13 amino acids. Germline-derived CDR1 and CDR2 are SEHNR and FQNEAQ (reference sequence).

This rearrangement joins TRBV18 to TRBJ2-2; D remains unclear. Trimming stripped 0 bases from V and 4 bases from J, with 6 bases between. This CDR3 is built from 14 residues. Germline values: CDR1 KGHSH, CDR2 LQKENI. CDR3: CASSPPPGTGELFF. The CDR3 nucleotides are TGTGCCAGCTCACCACCGCCAGGCACCGGGGAGCTGTTTTTT.

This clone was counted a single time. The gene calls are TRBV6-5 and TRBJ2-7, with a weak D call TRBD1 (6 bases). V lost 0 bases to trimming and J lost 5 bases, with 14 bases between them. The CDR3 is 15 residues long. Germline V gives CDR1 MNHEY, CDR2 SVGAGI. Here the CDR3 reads CASSYSKFPGDEQYF. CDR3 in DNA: TGTGCCAGCAGTTACTCGAAGTTCCCAGGGGACGAGCAGTACTTC.

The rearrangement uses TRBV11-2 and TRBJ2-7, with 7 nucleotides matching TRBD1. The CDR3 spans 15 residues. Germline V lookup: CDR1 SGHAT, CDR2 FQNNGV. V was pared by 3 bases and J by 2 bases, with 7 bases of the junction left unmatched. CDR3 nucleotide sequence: TGTGCCAGCAGCTTGGGACAGCCCAGCCCCTACGAGCAGTACTTC. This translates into CASSLGQPSPYEQYF.

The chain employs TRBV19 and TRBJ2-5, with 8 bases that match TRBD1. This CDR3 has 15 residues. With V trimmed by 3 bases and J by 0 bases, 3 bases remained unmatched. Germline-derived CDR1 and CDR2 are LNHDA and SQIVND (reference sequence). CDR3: CASSMGQADQETQYF. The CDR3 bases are TGTGCCAGTAGTATGGGACAGGCCGACCAAGAGACCCAGTACTTC.

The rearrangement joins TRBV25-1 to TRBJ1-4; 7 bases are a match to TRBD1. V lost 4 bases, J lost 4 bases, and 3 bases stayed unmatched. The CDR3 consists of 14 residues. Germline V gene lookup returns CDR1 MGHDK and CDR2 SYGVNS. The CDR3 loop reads CASSGDSFNEKLFF. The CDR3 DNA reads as TGTGCCAGCAGTGGGGACAGCTTTAATGAAAAACTGTTTTTT.

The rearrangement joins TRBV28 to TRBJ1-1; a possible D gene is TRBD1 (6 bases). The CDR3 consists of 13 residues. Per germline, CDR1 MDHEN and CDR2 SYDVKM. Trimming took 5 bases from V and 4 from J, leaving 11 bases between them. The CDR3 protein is CASSTQGPTEAFF. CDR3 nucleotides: TGTGCCAGCAGTACACAGGGACCCACTGAAGCTTTCTTT.

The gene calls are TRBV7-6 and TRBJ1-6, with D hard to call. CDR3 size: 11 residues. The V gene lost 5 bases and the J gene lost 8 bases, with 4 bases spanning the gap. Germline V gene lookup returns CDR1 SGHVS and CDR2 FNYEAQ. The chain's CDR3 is CASSPDSPLHF. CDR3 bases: TGTGCCAGCAGCCCTGATTCACCCCTCCACTTT.

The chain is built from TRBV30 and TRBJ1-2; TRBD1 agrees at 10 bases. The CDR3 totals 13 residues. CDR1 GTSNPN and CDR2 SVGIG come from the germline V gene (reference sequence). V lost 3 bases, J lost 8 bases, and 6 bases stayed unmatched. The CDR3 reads CAWSGTGVGGYTF. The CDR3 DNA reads TGTGCCTGGAGCGGGACAGGGGTGGGAGGCTACACCTTC.

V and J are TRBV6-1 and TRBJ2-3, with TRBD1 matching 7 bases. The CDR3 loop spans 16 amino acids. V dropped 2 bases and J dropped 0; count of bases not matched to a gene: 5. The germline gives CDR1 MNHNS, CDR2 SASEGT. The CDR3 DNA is TGTGCCAGCAGTGAACTCGGGACAGTGAGCACAGATACGCAGTATTTT. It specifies CASSELGTVSTDTQYF.

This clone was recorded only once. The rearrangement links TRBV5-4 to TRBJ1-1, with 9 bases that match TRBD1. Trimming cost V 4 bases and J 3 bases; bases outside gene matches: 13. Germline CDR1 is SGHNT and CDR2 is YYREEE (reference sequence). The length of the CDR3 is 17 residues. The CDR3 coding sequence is TGTGCCAGCAGCCCTCAGGGACAGGGAGGGATGGACACTGAAGCTTTCTTT. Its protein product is CASSPQGQGGMDTEAFF.

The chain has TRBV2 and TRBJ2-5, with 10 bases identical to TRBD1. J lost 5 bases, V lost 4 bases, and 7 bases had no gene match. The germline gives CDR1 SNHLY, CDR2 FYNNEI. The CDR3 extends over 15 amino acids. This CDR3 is CASSGPGQGWETQYF. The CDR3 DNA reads TGTGCCAGCAGTGGTCCGGGACAGGGGTGGGAGACCCAGTACTTC. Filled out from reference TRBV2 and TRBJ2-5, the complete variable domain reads EPEVTQTPSHQVTQMGQEVILRCVPISNHLYFYWYRQILGQKVEFLVSFYNNEISEKSEIFDDQFSVERPDGSNFTLKIRSTKLEDSAMYFCASSGPGQGWETQYFGPGTRLLVL.